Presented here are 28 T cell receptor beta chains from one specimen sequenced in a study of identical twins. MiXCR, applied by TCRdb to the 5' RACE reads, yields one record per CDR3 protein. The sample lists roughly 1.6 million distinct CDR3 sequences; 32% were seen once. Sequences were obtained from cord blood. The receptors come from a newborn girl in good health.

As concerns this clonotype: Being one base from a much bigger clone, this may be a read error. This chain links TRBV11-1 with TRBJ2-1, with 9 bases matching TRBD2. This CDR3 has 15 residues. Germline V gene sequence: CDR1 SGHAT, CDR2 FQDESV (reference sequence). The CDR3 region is CASSETSGNYNERFF. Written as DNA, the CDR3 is TGTGCCAGCAGCGAGACTAGCGGAAACTACAATGAGCGGTTCTTC.

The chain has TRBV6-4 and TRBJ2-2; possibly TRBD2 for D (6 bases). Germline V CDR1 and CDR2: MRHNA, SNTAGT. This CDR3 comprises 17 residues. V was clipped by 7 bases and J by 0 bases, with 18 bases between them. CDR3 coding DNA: TGTGCCAGCATCACGAGGGGCGGGGCTACGAACACCGGGGAGCTGTTTTTT. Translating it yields CASITRGGATNTGELFF.

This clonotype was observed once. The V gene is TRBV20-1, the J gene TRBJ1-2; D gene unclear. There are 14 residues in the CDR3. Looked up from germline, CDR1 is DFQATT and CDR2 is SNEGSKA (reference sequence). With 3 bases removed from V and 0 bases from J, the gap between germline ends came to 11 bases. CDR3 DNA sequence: TGCAGTGCTAGGGATGGCGGAGCTAACTATGGCTACACCTTC. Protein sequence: CSARDGGANYGYTF.

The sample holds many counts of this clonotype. The CDR3: CASSLRGAGTDTQYF. The CDR3 nucleotides read TGTGCCAGCAGTTTAAGAGGGGCAGGCACAGATACGCAGTATTTT. The genes are TRBV28 and TRBJ2-3; D possibly matches TRBD1 or TRBD2 (5 bases each). This CDR3 has 15 amino acids. Germline V CDR1 and CDR2: MDHEN, SYDVKM. V was cut by 2 bases and J by 1 base, with 10 bases left in between.

The CDR3 nucleotides read TGTGCCAGCAGCAAAACCCCAGGGTTTTCCAATCAGCCCCAGCATTTT. Encoded protein: CASSKTPGFSNQPQHF. The chain is built from TRBV9 and TRBJ1-5; tentative D call: TRBD1 (5 bases). With 4 bases removed from V and 3 bases from J, the gap between germline ends came to 17 bases. CDR1 is SGDLS, CDR2 YYNGEE, per germline. CDR3 length: 16 amino acids.

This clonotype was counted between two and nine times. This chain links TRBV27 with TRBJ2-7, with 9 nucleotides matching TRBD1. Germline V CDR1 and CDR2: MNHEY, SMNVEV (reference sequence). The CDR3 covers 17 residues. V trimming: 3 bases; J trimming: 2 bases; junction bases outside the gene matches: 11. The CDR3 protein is CASSLDQQGAFPYEQYF. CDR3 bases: TGTGCCAGCAGTTTGGACCAACAGGGGGCCTTTCCCTACGAGCAGTACTTC.

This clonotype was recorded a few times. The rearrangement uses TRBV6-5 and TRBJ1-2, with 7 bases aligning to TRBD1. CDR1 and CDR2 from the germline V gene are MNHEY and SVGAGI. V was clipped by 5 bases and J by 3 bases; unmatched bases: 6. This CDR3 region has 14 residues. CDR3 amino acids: CASSPDRSDYGYTF. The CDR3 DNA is TGTGCCAGCAGTCCGGACAGGTCGGACTATGGCTACACCTTC.

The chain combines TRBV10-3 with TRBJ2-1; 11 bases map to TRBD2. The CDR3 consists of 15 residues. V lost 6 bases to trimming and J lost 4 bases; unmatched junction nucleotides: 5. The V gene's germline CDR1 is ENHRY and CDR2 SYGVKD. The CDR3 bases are TGTGCCATCAGCCACGGGACTAGCGGATACAATGAGCAGTTCTTC. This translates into CAISHGTSGYNEQFF.

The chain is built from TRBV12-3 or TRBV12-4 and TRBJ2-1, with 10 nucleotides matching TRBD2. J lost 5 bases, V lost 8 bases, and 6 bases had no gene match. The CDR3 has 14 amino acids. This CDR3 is CASLSGLANNEQFF. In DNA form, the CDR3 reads TGTGCCAGCCTGTCGGGACTAGCGAACAATGAGCAGTTCTTC.

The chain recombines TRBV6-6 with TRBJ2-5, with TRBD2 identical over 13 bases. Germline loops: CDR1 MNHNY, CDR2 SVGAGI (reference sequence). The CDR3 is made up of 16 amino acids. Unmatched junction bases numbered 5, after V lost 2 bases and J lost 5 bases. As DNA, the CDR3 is TGTGCCAGCAGTTACGGGCTACTAGCGGGGGGGGAGACCCAGTACTTC. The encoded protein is CASSYGLLAGGETQYF.

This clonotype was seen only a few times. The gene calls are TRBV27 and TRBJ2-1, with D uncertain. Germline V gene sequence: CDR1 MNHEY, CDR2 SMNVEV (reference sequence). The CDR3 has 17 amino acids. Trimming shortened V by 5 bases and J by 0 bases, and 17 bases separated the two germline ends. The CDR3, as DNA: TGTGCCAGCAGTGCCCCATATAGCCGGAGCTCCTACAATGAGCAGTTCTTC. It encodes CASSAPYSRSSYNEQFF.

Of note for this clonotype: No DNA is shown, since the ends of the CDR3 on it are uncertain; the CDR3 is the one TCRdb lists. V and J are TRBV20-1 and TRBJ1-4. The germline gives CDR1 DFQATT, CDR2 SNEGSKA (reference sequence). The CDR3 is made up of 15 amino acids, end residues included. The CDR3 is CSARDSVRGNEKLFF.

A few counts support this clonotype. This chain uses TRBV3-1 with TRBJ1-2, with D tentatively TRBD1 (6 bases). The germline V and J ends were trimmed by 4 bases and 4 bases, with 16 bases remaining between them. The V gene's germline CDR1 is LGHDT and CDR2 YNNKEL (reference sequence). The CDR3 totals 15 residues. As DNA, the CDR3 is TGTGCCAGCAGCCTTGCGACCGGGACAATCTATGGCTACACCTTC. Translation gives CASSLATGTIYGYTF.

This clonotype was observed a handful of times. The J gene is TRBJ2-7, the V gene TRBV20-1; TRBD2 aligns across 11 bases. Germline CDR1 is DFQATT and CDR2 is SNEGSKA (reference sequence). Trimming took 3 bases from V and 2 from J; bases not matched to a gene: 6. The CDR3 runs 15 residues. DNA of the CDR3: TGCAGTGCTAGTTCCGGACTAGCGGGTCCCTACGAGCAGTACTTC. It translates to CSASSGLAGPYEQYF.

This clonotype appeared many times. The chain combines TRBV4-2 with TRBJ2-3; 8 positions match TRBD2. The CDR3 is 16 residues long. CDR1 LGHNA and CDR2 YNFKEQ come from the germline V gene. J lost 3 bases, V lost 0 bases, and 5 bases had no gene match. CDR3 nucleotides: TGTGCCAGCAGCCAAGATCAAGCGGGAGAAACAGATACGCAGTATTTT. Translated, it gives CASSQDQAGETDTQYF.

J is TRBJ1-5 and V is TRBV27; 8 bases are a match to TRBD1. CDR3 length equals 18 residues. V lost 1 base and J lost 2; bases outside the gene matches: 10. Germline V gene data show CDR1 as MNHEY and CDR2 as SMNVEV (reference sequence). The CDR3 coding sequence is TGTGCCAGCAGTTTATTCTCGATACCGGGACAGGGCAATCAGCCCCAGCATTTT. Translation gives CASSLFSIPGQGNQPQHF.

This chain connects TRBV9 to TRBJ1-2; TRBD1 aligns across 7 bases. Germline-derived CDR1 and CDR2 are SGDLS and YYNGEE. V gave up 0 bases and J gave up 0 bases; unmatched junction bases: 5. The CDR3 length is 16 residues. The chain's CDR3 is CASSVARDSSNYGYTF. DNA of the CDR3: TGTGCCAGCAGCGTAGCCCGGGACAGCTCTAACTATGGCTACACCTTC.

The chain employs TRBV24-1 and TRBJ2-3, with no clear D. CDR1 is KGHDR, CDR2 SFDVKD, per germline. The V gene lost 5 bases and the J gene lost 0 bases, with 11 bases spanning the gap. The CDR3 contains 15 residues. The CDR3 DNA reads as TGTGCCACCAGTGGTGGGGTCCTTAGCACAGATACGCAGTATTTT. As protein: CATSGGVLSTDTQYF.

CDR3 in amino acids: CAIRGAGGGGEKLFF. In nucleotides, the CDR3 is TGTGCCATCAGGGGAGCAGGGGGAGGTGGAGAAAAACTGTTTTTT. This sequence joins TRBV10-3 and TRBJ1-4; TRBD1 matches at 7 bases. The CDR3 is made up of 15 amino acids. V shed 6 bases and J 8 bases; nucleotides not matched to a gene: 12. From germline, CDR1 is ENHRY and CDR2 SYGVKD.

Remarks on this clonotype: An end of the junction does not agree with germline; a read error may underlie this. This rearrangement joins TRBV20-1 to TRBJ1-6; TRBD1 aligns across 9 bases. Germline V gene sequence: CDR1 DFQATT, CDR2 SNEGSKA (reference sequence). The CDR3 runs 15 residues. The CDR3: CSARAQGAYNLPLHF. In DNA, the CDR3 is TGCAGTGCTAGAGCACAGGGGGCCTATAATTTACCCCTCCACTTT.

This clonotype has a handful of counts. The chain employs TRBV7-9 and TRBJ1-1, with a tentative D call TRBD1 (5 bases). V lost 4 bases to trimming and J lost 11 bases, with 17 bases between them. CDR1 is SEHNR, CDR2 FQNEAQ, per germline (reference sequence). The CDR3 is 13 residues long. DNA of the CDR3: TGTGCCAGCAGCTCGCCACTCGGGAAGGGGGCTTTCTTT. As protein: CASSSPLGKGAFF.

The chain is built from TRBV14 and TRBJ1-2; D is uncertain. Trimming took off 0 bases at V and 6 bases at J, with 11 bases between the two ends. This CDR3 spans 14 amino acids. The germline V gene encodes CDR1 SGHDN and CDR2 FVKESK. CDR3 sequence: CASSQDYGRDGYTF. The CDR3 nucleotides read TGTGCCAGCAGCCAAGATTATGGGCGGGATGGCTACACCTTC. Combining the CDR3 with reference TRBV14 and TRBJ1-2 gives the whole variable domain EAGVTQFPSHSVIEKGQTVTLRCDPISGHDNLYWYRRVMGKEIKFLLHFVKESKQDESGMPNNRFLAERTGGTYSTLKVQPAELEDSGVYFCASSQDYGRDGYTFGSGTRLTVV.

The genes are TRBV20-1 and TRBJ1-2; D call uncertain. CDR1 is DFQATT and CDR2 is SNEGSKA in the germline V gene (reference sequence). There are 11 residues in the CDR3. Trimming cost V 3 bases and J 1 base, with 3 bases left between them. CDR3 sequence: CSASLNYGYTF. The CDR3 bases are TGCAGTGCTAGTCTTAACTATGGCTACACCTTC.

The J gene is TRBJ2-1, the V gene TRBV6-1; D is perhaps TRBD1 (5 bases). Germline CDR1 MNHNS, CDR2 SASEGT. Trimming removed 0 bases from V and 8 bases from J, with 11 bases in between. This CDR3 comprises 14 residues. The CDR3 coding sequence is TGTGCCAGCAGTGAAGCGGCAGGGTTGGATGAGCAGTTCTTC. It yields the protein CASSEAAGLDEQFF.

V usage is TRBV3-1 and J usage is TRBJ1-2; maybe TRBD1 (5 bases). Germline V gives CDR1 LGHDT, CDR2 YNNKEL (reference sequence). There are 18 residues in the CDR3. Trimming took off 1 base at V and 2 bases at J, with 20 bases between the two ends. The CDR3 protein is CASSQGRIAGRRNYGYTF. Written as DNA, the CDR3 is TGTGCCAGCAGCCAAGGTCGTATCGCGGGGCGGAGGAACTATGGCTACACCTTC.

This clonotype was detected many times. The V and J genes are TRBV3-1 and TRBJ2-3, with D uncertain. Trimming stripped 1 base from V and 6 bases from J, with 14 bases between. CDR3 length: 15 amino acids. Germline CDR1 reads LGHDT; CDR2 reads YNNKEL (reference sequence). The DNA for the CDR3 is TGTGCCAGCAGCCAAGGCGGTAGTGTGCCGGATACGCAGTATTTT. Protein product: CASSQGGSVPDTQYF.

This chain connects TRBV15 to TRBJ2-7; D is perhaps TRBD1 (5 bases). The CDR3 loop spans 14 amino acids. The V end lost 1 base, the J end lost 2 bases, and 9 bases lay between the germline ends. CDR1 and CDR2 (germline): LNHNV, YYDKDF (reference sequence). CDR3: CATSRAGIPYEQYF. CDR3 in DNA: TGTGCCACCAGCAGAGCAGGGATTCCCTACGAGCAGTACTTC. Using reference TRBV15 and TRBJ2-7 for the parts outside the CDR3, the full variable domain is DAMVIQNPRYQVTQFGKPVTLSCSQTLNHNVMYWYQQKSSQAPKLLFHYYDKDFNNEADTPDNFQSRRPNTSFCFLDIRSPGLGDTAMYLCATSRAGIPYEQYFGPGTRLTVT.

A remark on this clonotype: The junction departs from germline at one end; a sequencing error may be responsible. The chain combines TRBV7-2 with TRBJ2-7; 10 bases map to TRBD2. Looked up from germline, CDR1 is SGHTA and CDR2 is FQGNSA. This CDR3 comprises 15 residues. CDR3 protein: CASGLVRTSGYEQYF. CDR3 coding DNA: TGTGCCAGCGGCTTAGTCCGGACTAGCGGTTACGAGCAGTACTTC.